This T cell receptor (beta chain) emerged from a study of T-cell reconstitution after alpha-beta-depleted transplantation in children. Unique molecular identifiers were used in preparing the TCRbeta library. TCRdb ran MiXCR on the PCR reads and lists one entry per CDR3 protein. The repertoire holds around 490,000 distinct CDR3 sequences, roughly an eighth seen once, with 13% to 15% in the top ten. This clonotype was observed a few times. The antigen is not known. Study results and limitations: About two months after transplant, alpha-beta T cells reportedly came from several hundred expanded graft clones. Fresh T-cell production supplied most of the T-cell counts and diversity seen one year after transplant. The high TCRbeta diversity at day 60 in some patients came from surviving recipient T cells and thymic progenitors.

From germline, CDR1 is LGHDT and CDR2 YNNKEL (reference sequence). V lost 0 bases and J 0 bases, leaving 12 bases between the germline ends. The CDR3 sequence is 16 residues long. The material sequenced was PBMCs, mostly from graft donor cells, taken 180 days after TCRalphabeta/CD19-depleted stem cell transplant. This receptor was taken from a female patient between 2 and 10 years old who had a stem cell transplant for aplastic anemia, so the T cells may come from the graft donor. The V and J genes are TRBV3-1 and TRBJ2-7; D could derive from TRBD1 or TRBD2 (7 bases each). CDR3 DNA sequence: TGTGCCAGCAGCCAAGAGCAGGGGGGGTCCTCCTACGAGCAGTACTTC. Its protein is CASSQEQGGSSYEQYF.